Listed below are T cell receptor beta chains from one sample, sequenced in a study of identifying expanded T cells in peripheral blood. The protocol was immunoSEQ multiplex PCR, while the TCRdb copy is restricted to in-frame clones and leaves out a portion. This sample has 75,000 to 90,000 clones, with around 90% found just once. The source material was blood. The receptors shown here come from a person between 18 and 70 years old in good health. Both conserved end residues are part of each CDR3. The D gene is left open where the match is weak. For some rows the clone size is stated as once, few or many, or as a class when expanded; others skip it.

abundance: NA
len: 13
d_gene: TRBD1
v_gene: TRBV11-2
j_gene: TRBJ1-2
CDR3aa: CASSFRTGDGYTF
CDR3nt: TGTGCCAGCAGCTTTAGGACAGGGGATGGCTACACCTTC

abundance: NA
len: 16
d_gene: TRBD1
v_gene: TRBV12-5
j_gene: TRBJ2-5
CDR3aa: CASGRGQGGPWETQYF
CDR3nt: TGTGCTAGTGGCCGAGGACAGGGAGGACCGTGGGAGACCCAGTACTTC

abundance: NA
len: 15
d_gene: NA
v_gene: TRBV15
j_gene: TRBJ1-2
CDR3aa: CATSRDRTDTYGYTF
CDR3nt: TGTGCCACCAGCAGAGATCGAACAGACACATATGGCTACACCTTC

abundance: NA
len: 14
d_gene: NA
v_gene: TRBV5-5
j_gene: TRBJ1-1
CDR3aa: CASSFLGLATEAFF
CDR3nt: TGTGCCAGCAGTTTCCTAGGACTGGCCACTGAAGCTTTCTTT

abundance: once
len: 14
d_gene: NA
v_gene: TRBV5-1
j_gene: TRBJ2-7
CDR3aa: CASSLEGRGHEQYF
CDR3nt: TGCGCCAGCAGCTTGGAGGGCAGGGGCCACGAGCAGTACTTC

abundance: NA
len: 14
d_gene: TRBD2
v_gene: TRBV11-2
j_gene: TRBJ2-3
CDR3aa: CASEGDYQADTQYF
CDR3nt: TGTGCCAGCGAAGGGGACTACCAGGCAGATACGCAGTATTTT

abundance: NA
len: 14
d_gene: NA
v_gene: TRBV19
j_gene: TRBJ1-5
CDR3aa: CASSHGRSNQPQHF
CDR3nt: TGTGCCAGTAGCCATGGCCGCAGCAATCAGCCCCAGCATTTT

abundance: NA
len: 17
d_gene: NA
v_gene: TRBV11-2
j_gene: TRBJ2-2
CDR3aa: CASSLGNTGSGTGELFF
CDR3nt: TGTGCCAGCAGCTTAGGCAATACAGGGTCGGGCACCGGGGAGCTGTTTTTT

abundance: NA
len: 18
d_gene: NA
v_gene: TRBV4-2
j_gene: TRBJ1-2
CDR3aa: CASSQESALQGVNYGYTF
CDR3nt: TGTGCCAGCAGCCAAGAGTCGGCCCTACAGGGCGTTAACTATGGCTACACCTTC

abundance: NA
len: 16
d_gene: NA
v_gene: TRBV15
j_gene: TRBJ1-6
CDR3aa: CATSRDPNSRNSPLHF
CDR3nt: TGTGCCACCAGCAGAGATCCGAACAGCCGAAATTCACCCCTCCACTTT

abundance: NA
len: 15
d_gene: TRBD2
v_gene: TRBV6-5
j_gene: TRBJ2-2
CDR3aa: CASSYSMRGSGELFF
CDR3nt: TGTGCCAGCAGTTACTCAATGCGGGGGTCCGGGGAGCTGTTTTTT

abundance: NA
len: 13
d_gene: NA
v_gene: TRBV11-3
j_gene: TRBJ2-1
CDR3aa: CASTYGTINEQFF
CDR3nt: TGTGCCAGCACCTATGGAACCATCAATGAGCAGTTCTTC

abundance: NA
len: 13
d_gene: NA
v_gene: TRBV5-1
j_gene: TRBJ1-1
CDR3aa: CASSLAENTEAFF
CDR3nt: TGCGCCAGCAGCTTGGCCGAGAACACTGAAGCTTTCTTT

abundance: NA
len: 12
d_gene: NA
v_gene: TRBV11-3
j_gene: TRBJ1-2
CDR3aa: CASSFGGGGYTF
CDR3nt: TGTGCCAGCAGCTTCGGAGGGGGTGGCTACACCTTC

abundance: once
len: 15
d_gene: NA
v_gene: TRBV5-1
j_gene: TRBJ2-2
CDR3aa: CASSPYGVNTGELFF
CDR3nt: TGCGCCAGCAGCCCGTACGGGGTAAACACCGGGGAGCTGTTTTTT

abundance: NA
len: 14
d_gene: TRBD1
v_gene: TRBV4-2
j_gene: TRBJ1-4
CDR3aa: CASSPGQGGEKLFF
CDR3nt: TGTGCCAGCAGCCCAGGACAGGGCGGTGAAAAACTGTTTTTT

abundance: NA
len: 12
d_gene: NA
v_gene: TRBV13
j_gene: TRBJ2-1
CDR3aa: CASSQQGNEQFF
CDR3nt: TGTGCCAGCAGCCAACAGGGTAATGAGCAGTTCTTC

abundance: once
len: 13
d_gene: NA
v_gene: TRBV19
j_gene: TRBJ1-2
CDR3aa: CASSGVRASGYTF
CDR3nt: TGTGCCAGTAGTGGCGTCAGGGCGAGCGGCTACACCTTC

abundance: once
len: 15
d_gene: TRBD1
v_gene: TRBV7-9
j_gene: TRBJ1-1
CDR3aa: CASSSPGQGAYEAFF
CDR3nt: TGTGCCAGCAGTTCTCCGGGACAGGGAGCCTATGAAGCTTTCTTT

abundance: few
len: 14
d_gene: TRBD1
v_gene: TRBV6-5
j_gene: TRBJ1-5
CDR3aa: CASSQDRVSQPQHF
CDR3nt: TGTGCCAGCAGTCAGGACAGGGTCAGCCAGCCCCAGCATTTT

abundance: NA
len: 13
d_gene: NA
v_gene: TRBV9
j_gene: TRBJ1-2
CDR3aa: CASSGGAPLGYTF
CDR3nt: TGTGCCTCCTCGGGAGGGGCCCCACTGGGCTACACCTTC

abundance: NA
len: 12
d_gene: TRBD1
v_gene: TRBV10-1
j_gene: TRBJ1-1
CDR3aa: CASSRQGYEAFF
CDR3nt: TGCGCCAGCAGTCGACAGGGATATGAAGCTTTCTTT

abundance: NA
len: 15
d_gene: TRBD1
v_gene: TRBV19
j_gene: TRBJ2-5
CDR3aa: CASSMAGQGPETQYF
CDR3nt: TGTGCCAGTAGTATGGCGGGACAGGGGCCAGAGACCCAGTACTTC

abundance: NA
len: 13
d_gene: NA
v_gene: TRBV5-1
j_gene: TRBJ1-2
CDR3aa: CASSLGRDYGYTF
CDR3nt: TGCGCCAGCAGCTTGGGGAGGGATTATGGCTACACCTTC

abundance: NA
len: 16
d_gene: TRBD1
v_gene: TRBV19
j_gene: TRBJ1-4
CDR3aa: CASSTPGQGDNEKLFF
CDR3nt: TGTGCCAGTAGTACCCCGGGACAGGGTGACAATGAAAAACTGTTTTTT

abundance: once
len: 15
d_gene: NA
v_gene: TRBV7-2
j_gene: TRBJ1-5
CDR3aa: CASSVHEGSNQPQHF
CDR3nt: TGTGCCAGCAGCGTCCATGAAGGAAGCAATCAGCCCCAGCATTTT

abundance: NA
len: 16
d_gene: NA
v_gene: TRBV11-3
j_gene: TRBJ1-5
CDR3aa: CASSPREWGAHQPQHF
CDR3nt: TGTGCCAGCAGCCCTCGTGAGTGGGGGGCCCATCAGCCCCAGCATTTT

abundance: NA
len: 14
d_gene: NA
v_gene: TRBV4-1
j_gene: TRBJ1-1
CDR3aa: CASSQATADTEAFF
CDR3nt: TGCGCCAGCAGCCAAGCTACGGCGGACACTGAAGCTTTCTTT

abundance: NA
len: 15
d_gene: NA
v_gene: TRBV5-1
j_gene: TRBJ1-4
CDR3aa: CASSRDGATNEKLFF
CDR3nt: TGCGCCAGCAGCCGCGACGGCGCAACTAATGAAAAACTGTTTTTT

abundance: NA
len: 12
d_gene: NA
v_gene: TRBV19
j_gene: TRBJ1-1
CDR3aa: CASSAENTEAFF
CDR3nt: TGTGCCAGTAGTGCGGAGAACACTGAAGCTTTCTTT

abundance: NA
len: 14
d_gene: TRBD1
v_gene: TRBV30
j_gene: TRBJ2-1
CDR3aa: CAWSPGTGGAEQFF
CDR3nt: TGTGCCTGGAGCCCCGGGACAGGGGGCGCTGAGCAGTTCTTC

abundance: NA
len: 15
d_gene: NA
v_gene: TRBV9
j_gene: TRBJ2-7
CDR3aa: CASSVDQGRGYEQYF
CDR3nt: TGTGCCAGCAGCGTAGATCAGGGAAGAGGCTACGAGCAGTACTTC

abundance: NA
len: 15
d_gene: NA
v_gene: TRBV7-3
j_gene: TRBJ2-2
CDR3aa: CASSSTPANTGELFF
CDR3nt: TGTGCCAGCAGCTCGACCCCCGCGAACACCGGGGAGCTGTTTTTT